One sample yielded the 3 T cell receptor beta chains listed below, sequenced in a study of T cells in Graves' hyperthyroidism and ophthalmopathy. Amplification of TCR beta CDR3 regions was performed using RNA transcripts as template. The TCR CDR3 was amplified in a first-round RT-PCR using the HTBI primer set. TCRdb called the multiplex PCR reads again in MiXCR, with one record for every CDR3 protein. The table records more than 600,000 distinct CDR3 sequences, roughly 17% of them present only once. Sequences were obtained from blood. The source of these receptors is a man younger than 35 with Graves' hyperthyroidism.

The rearrangement joins TRBV12-3 or TRBV12-4 to TRBJ2-1, with 11 positions matching TRBD1. The J segment lost 16 bases and the V segment lost 6 bases, leaving 8 bases of the junction unmatched. The CDR3 runs 12 residues. This chain's CDR3 is CASSALDRGHFF. Written as DNA, the CDR3 is TGTGCCAGCAGCGCACTGGACAGGGGGCATTTCTTC.

There are many counts of this clonotype. V gene TRBV20-1 combines with J gene TRBJ2-1; TRBD1 might be the D (6 bases). V was cut by 6 bases and J by 0 bases, with 15 bases left in between. The CDR3 is made up of 15 amino acids. CDR1 is DFQATT, CDR2 SNEGSKA, per germline (reference sequence). This CDR3 is CSAESADSSYNEQFF. CDR3 DNA sequence: TGCAGTGCCGAGTCAGCGGACAGCTCCTACAATGAGCAGTTCTTC.

This clonotype has a count of ten or more. CDR3: CASHRTGDAYEQYF. The CDR3 DNA follows: TGTGCCAGCCACCGCACGGGGGATGCCTACGAGCAGTACTTC. This rearrangement joins TRBV12-3 or TRBV12-4 to TRBJ2-7; D may be TRBD2 (6 bases). The CDR3 covers 14 residues. Trimming stripped 8 bases from V and 2 bases from J, with 16 bases between.